This TCR beta chain was recorded in a study of spatial heterogeneity in lung cancer. TCRdb reprocessed the 5' RACE reads with MiXCR, giving one entry per CDR3 protein. The table lists some 10,000 distinct CDR3 sequences, about a fifth of them singletons. Time point noted: blood at routine non-recurrence follow-up after resection. Per the germline V gene, CDR1 is MNHEY and CDR2 is SMNVEV (reference sequence). The CDR3 totals 15 residues. V was clipped by 2 bases and J by 7 bases; unmatched bases: 5. In this sample, this clonotype turned up many times. The sequences come from PBMCs, collected at follow-up. The chain recombines TRBV27 with TRBJ2-2; 9 nucleotides agree with TRBD2. This receptor was identified in a male donor with early-stage non-small cell lung cancer. CDR3 loop: CASSLRGLAGGELFF. CDR3 DNA: TGTGCCAGCAGTTTAAGGGGACTAGCAGGCGGGGAGCTGTTTTTT.